This entry features one T cell receptor beta chain sequence. The CDR3 extends over 15 amino acids. Germline V lookup: CDR1 LGHNA, CDR2 YSLEER. V gave up 1 base and J gave up 7 bases; unmatched junction bases: 5. This record comes from a study of Graves' ophthalmopathy and Graves' hyperthyroidism. Transcripts of RNA were the source for amplifying TCR beta CDR3 regions. Second-round multiplex PCR came after a first-round RT-PCR that employed HTBI primers. TCRdb analysed the multiplex PCR reads with MiXCR anew, one entry per CDR3 protein. There are about 1.2 million distinct CDR3 sequences in the sample; approximately 35% occur only once, and over 8.5% lies in the top ten.

The chain links TRBV4-3 to TRBJ2-7; 12 bases fit TRBD2. This receptor was obtained from an adult man with Graves' hyperthyroidism. The sample consisted of peripheral blood or thyroid tissue (not recorded which). DNA for the CDR3: TGCGCCAGCAGCCAAGGGACTAGCGGGGCGTCGGAGCAGTACTTC. Translating gives CASSQGTSGASEQYF.